This T cell receptor (beta chain) was recorded in a study of CD8 T cells in Susac syndrome. CD8+ and CD4+ T cells from blood underwent TCR beta sequencing, which was carried out in a high-throughput format. Each multiple sclerosis control was a treatment-naive patient with relapsing-remitting disease that was either stable or active. Isolation of CD8+ and CD4+ T cells was performed negatively, whereas enrichment of TEMRA cells was done by FACS. Random hexamers primed reverse transcription of about 0.45 to 1 ug RNA. TCR beta CDR3 was amplified by immunoSEQ covering 54 Vbeta and 13 Jbeta. TCRdb reprocessed the immunoSEQ multiplex PCR reads via MiXCR and lists one record per CDR3 protein. The profile covers fewer than 350,000 distinct CDR3 sequences, with 70% to 90% appearing a single time and 0.18% taken by the ten largest. The sample comprised CD8+ T cells from PBMCs. The origin of this receptor is a human donor with multiple sclerosis.

This chain's CDR3 is CASSSIVHEQFF. The CDR3 DNA is TGTGCCAGCAGTTCCATAGTCCATGAGCAGTTCTTC. The rearrangement joins TRBV12-1 to TRBJ2-1; no DNA check was done on the table's D call, TRBD2. TRBV12-1 constitutes a pseudogene. The CDR3 totals 12 residues.